Listed below are T cell receptor beta chains from one sample, sequenced in a study of cytomegalovirus exposure and HLA in healthy donors. Only in-frame clones appear in the TCRdb table, and some are missing; sequencing was by immunoSEQ multiplex PCR. The sample includes about 130,000 clones, 60% to 80% seen only once; the top ten take about 1.3%. Sequencing used PBMCs. The receptors stem from a man aged 45-65 years in good health and CMV-seronegative. Each CDR3 is given with its conserved first and last residue. The D gene is left open where the match is weak. Clone size is shown for a subset of rows, as once, few, many or a class of expanded clone.

length: 16
size: .
J: TRBJ1-2
D: .
V: TRBV28
CDR3: CASSTRPGRVRYGYTF
DNA: TGTGCCAGCAGTACCCGACCCGGCAGGGTTCGCTATGGCTACACCTTC

length: 12
size: .
J: TRBJ1-2
D: TRBD1
V: TRBV7-9
CDR3: CASSLGQGAYTF
DNA: TGTGCCAGCAGCCTAGGACAGGGTGCCTACACCTTC

length: 14
size: .
J: TRBJ2-1
D: .
V: TRBV7-3
CDR3: CASSSGLVDNEQFF
DNA: TGTGCCAGCAGCTCGGGACTCGTTGACAATGAGCAGTTCTTC

length: 13
size: once
J: TRBJ1-3
D: .
V: TRBV2
CDR3: CASSPQIGNTIYF
DNA: TGTGCCAGCAGTCCACAGATAGGAAACACCATATATTTT

length: 19
size: .
J: TRBJ2-1
D: TRBD2
V: TRBV15
CDR3: CATSRDLLMGGRSYNEQFF
DNA: TGTGCCACCAGCAGAGATCTCTTGATGGGCGGGAGATCCTACAATGAGCAGTTCTTC

length: 16
size: .
J: TRBJ1-5
D: TRBD1
V: TRBV15
CDR3: CATSREDRVYNQPQHF
DNA: TGTGCCACCAGCAGGGAGGACAGGGTCTACAATCAGCCCCAGCATTTT

length: 15
size: few
J: TRBJ2-1
D: TRBD2
V: TRBV9
CDR3: CASSVGGGRANEQFF
DNA: TGTGCCAGCAGCGTAGGAGGCGGGAGGGCAAATGAGCAGTTCTTC

length: 14
size: medium-sized
J: TRBJ2-3
D: TRBD2
V: TRBV2
CDR3: CASSPGLAADTQYF
DNA: TGTGCCAGCAGTCCGGGACTAGCTGCAGATACGCAGTATTTT

length: 13
size: .
J: TRBJ2-7
D: .
V: TRBV19
CDR3: CASSIGKQAEQYF
DNA: TGTGCCAGTAGTATAGGAAAACAGGCGGAGCAGTACTTC

length: 16
size: .
J: TRBJ2-1
D: .
V: TRBV4-1
CDR3: CASRTVRREKMVEQFF
DNA: TGCGCCAGCAGAACAGTTCGGCGGGAAAAGATGGTTGAGCAGTTCTTC

length: 15
size: .
J: TRBJ2-1
D: .
V: TRBV4-1
CDR3: CASSPQGSTYNEQFF
DNA: TGCGCCAGCAGCCCTCAGGGTTCAACCTACAATGAGCAGTTCTTC

length: 14
size: .
J: TRBJ2-7
D: .
V: TRBV29-1
CDR3: CSVRPFPQGGEQYF
DNA: TGCAGCGTTCGTCCCTTTCCACAGGGTGGGGAGCAGTACTTC

length: 14
size: .
J: TRBJ2-5
D: TRBD2
V: TRBV25-1
CDR3: CASSPPGLDVIQYF
DNA: TGTGCCAGCAGCCCTCCGGGACTAGATGTCATCCAGTACTTC

length: 16
size: .
J: TRBJ1-5
D: TRBD1
V: TRBV7-2
CDR3: CASSLRRDRGSQPQHF
DNA: TGTGCCAGCAGCCTGCGCCGGGACAGGGGGTCTCAGCCCCAGCATTTT

length: 16
size: .
J: TRBJ2-1
D: TRBD2
V: TRBV5-1
CDR3: CASSPAGTSGTNEQFF
DNA: TGCGCCAGCAGCCCAGCCGGGACTAGCGGAACGAATGAGCAGTTCTTC

length: 13
size: once
J: TRBJ1-4
D: .
V: TRBV21-1
CDR3: CASCHRGREKLFF
DNA: TGTGCCAGCTGCCACAGAGGGCGGGAAAAACTGTTTTTT

length: 13
size: .
J: TRBJ1-5
D: TRBD1
V: TRBV29-1
CDR3: CSVGTGSNQPQHF
DNA: TGCAGCGTGGGGACAGGTAGCAATCAGCCCCAGCATTTT

length: 17
size: .
J: TRBJ2-1
D: .
V: TRBV4-3
CDR3: CASSQEAARASYNEQFF
DNA: TGCGCCAGCAGCCAAGAGGCGGCCAGGGCCTCCTACAATGAGCAGTTCTTC

length: 16
size: once
J: TRBJ2-7
D: TRBD2
V: TRBV27
CDR3: CASSLLRASGTLEQYF
DNA: TGTGCCAGCAGTCTCTTGCGGGCTAGCGGGACGTTAGAGCAGTACTTC

length: 15
size: .
J: TRBJ2-1
D: .
V: TRBV6-5
CDR3: CASSYTSSSYNEQFF
DNA: TGTGCCAGCAGTTACACTTCAAGCTCCTACAATGAGCAGTTCTTC

length: 13
size: .
J: TRBJ1-5
D: .
V: TRBV7-6
CDR3: CASSLVDNQPQHF
DNA: TGTGCCAGCAGCTTAGTAGACAATCAGCCCCAGCATTTT

length: 16
size: .
J: TRBJ2-1
D: TRBD2
V: TRBV15
CDR3: CATSRGGAGGYNEQFF
DNA: TGTGCCACCAGCAGAGGAGGGGCGGGAGGCTACAATGAGCAGTTCTTC